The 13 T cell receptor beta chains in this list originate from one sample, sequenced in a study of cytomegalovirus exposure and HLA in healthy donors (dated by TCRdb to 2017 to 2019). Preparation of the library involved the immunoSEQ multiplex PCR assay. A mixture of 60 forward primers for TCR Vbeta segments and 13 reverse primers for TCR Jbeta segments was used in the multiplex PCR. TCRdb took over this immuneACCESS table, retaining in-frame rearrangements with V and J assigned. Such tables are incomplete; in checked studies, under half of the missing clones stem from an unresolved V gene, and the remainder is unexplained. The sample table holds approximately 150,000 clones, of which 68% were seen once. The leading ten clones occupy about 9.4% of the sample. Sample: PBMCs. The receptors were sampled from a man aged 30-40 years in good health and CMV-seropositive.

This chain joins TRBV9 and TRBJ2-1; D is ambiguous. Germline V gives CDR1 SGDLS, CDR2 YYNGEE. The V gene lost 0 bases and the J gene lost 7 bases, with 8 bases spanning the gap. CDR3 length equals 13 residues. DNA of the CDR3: TGTGCCAGCAGCGTAGAGAGTTTTAATGAGCAGTTCTTC. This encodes CASSVESFNEQFF. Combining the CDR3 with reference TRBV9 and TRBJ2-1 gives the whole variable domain DSGVTQTPKHLITATGQRVTLRCSPRSGDLSVYWYQQSLDQGLQFLIQYYNGEERAKGNILERFSAQQFPDLHSELNLSSLELGDSALYFCASSVESFNEQFFGPGTRLTVL.

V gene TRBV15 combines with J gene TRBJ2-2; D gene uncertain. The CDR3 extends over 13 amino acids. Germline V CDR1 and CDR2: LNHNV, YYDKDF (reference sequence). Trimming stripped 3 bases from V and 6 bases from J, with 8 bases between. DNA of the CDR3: TGTGCCACCAGCAGGGGCCGCCCCGGGGAGCTGTTTTTT. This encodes CATSRGRPGELFF.

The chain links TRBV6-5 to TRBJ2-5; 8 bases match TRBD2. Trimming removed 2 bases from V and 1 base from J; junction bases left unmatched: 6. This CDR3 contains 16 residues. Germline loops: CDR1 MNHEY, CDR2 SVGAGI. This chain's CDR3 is CASSYAGGTLQETQYF. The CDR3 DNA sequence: TGTGCCAGCAGTTACGCGGGAGGCACCCTCCAAGAGACCCAGTACTTC.

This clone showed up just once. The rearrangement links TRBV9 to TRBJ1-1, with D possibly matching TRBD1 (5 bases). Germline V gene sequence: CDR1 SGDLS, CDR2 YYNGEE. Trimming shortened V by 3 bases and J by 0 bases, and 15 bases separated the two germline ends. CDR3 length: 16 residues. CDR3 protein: CASSASLGGLNTEAFF. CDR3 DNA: TGTGCCAGCAGCGCCTCCCTCGGGGGTTTGAACACTGAAGCTTTCTTT.

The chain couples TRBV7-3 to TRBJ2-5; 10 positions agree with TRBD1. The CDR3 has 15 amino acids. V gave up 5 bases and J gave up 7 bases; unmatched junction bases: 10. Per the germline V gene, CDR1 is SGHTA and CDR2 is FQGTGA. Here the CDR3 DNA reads TGTGCCAGCAGCCGTTCAGGGACAGGGGAGGGGACCCAGTACTTC. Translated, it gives CASSRSGTGEGTQYF.

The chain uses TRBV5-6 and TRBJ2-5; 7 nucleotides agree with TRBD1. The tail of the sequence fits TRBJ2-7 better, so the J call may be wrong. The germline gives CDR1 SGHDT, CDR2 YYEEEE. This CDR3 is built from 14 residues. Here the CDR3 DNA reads TGTGCCAGCAGCTTGGGACAGGGAGCCTACGAGCAGTACTTC. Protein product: CASSLGQGAYEQYF.

The CDR3 reads CAISELAEFGQYF. The CDR3 coding sequence is TGTGCCATCAGTGAGTTAGCGGAGTTCGGGCAGTACTTC. The V and J genes are TRBV10-3 and TRBJ2-7; D is possibly TRBD2 (6 bases). Germline V gene data show CDR1 as ENHRY and CDR2 as SYGVKD. V gave up 1 base and J gave up 9 bases, with 13 bases separating them. The CDR3 is made up of 13 amino acids.

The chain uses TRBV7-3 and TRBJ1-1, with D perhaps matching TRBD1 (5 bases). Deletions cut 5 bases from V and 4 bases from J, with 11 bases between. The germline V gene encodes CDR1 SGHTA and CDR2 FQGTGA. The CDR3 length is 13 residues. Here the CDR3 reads CASSTRGGTEAFF. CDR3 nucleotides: TGTGCCAGCAGCACCCGGGGGGGCACTGAAGCTTTCTTT. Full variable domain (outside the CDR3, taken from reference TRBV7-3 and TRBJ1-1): GAGVSQTPSNKVTEKGKYVELRCDPISGHTALYWYRQSLGQGPEFLIYFQGTGAADDSGLPNDRFFAVRPEGSVSTLKIQRTERGDSAVYLCASSTRGGTEAFFGQGTRLTVV.

CDR3 nucleotides: TGTGCCAGCAGTGAACAGCTCCCCGGGATGAACACTGAAGCTTTCTTT. Translation: CASSEQLPGMNTEAFF. The chain combines TRBV6-1 with TRBJ1-1; D not resolved. Germline V CDR1 and CDR2: MNHNS, SASEGT. V lost 2 bases, J lost 0 bases, and 13 bases lay in between. This CDR3 comprises 16 residues.

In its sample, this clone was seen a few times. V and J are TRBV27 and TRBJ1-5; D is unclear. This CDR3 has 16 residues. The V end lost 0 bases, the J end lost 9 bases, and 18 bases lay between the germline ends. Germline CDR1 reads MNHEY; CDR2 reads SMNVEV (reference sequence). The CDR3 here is CASSLSGGGPGRPQHF. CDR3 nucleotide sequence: TGTGCCAGCAGTTTATCGGGCGGAGGACCGGGTCGGCCCCAGCATTTT.

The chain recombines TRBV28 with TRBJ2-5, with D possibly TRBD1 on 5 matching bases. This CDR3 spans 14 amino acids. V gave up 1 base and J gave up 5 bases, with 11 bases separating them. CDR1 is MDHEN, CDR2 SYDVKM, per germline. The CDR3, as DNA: TGTGCCAGCAGTTTATATGGGGCCGGGGAGACCCAGTACTTC. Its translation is CASSLYGAGETQYF.

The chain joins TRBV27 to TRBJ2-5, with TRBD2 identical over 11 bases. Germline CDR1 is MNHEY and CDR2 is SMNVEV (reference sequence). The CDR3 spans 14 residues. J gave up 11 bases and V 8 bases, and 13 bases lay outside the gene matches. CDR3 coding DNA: TGTGCCAGCGGCTATCTAGCGGGGGGTGGGGAGCAGTACTTC. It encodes CASGYLAGGGEQYF.

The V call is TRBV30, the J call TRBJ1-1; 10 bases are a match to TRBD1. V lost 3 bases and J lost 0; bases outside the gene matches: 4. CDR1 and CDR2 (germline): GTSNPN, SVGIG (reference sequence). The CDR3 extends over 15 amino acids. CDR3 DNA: TGTGCCTGGAGGCCCGGACAGGGGGTGAACACTGAAGCTTTCTTT. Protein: CAWRPGQGVNTEAFF.